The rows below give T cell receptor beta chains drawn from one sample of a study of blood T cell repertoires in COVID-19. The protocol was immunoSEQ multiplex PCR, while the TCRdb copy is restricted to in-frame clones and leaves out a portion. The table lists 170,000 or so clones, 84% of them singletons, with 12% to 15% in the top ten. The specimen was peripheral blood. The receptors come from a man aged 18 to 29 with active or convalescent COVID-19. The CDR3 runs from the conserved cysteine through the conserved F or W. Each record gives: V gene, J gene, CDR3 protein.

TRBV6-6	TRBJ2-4	CASSYRDRENIQYF
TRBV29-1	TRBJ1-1	CSVVGLGGTEAFF
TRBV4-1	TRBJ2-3	CASSHQTSGGVGTDTQYF
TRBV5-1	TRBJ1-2	CASSSSPLQGTYGYTF
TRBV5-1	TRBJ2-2	CASSAQGGNTGELFF
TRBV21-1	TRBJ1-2	CANLTGNPYGYTF
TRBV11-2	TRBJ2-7	CASSFKLAGGSGQYF
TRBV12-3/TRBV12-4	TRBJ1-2	CASSLSGGGYTF
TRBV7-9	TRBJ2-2	CASPFWDRGAGELFF
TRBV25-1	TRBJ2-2	CASAGRTGHTGELFF
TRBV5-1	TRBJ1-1	CASSTTENTEAFF
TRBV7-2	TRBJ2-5	CASRKDPAGGVETQYF
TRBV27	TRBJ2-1	CASSPRVTGVGNNEQFF
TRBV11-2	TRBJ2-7	CASSLVFVSYEQYF
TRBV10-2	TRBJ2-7	CASSGAGGNKEQYF
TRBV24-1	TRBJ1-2	CATSDPLCGYTF
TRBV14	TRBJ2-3	CASSQVRGRTDTQYF
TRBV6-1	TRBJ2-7	CASSEPTSGRASQYF
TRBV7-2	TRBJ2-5	CASSLEGGSGLETQYF
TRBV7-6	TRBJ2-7	CASSRTSGAYEQYF
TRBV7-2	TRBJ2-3	CASSLWGQGAYTQYF
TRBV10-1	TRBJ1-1	CASTATRVDTEAFF
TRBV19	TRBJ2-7	CASSTGLAGGPDEQYF
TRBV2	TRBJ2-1	CASSDQSGLAAYNEQFF
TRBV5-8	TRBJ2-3	CASSRGLAGPDTQYF
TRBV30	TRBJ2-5	CAWSIPNRPQETQYF
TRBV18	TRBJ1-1	CASSPGEGRGYTEAFF
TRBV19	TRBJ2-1	CASSAEGVSYNEQFF
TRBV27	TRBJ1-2	CASSPRTGSVGYTF
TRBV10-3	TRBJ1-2	CAAEGGQKIYGYTF
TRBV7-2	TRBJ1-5	CASSPTGGLVQPQHF
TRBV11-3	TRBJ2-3	CASSSRLAGGKDTQYF
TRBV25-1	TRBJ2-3	CASSVRDTQYF
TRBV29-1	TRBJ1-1	CSVEGWDTEAFF